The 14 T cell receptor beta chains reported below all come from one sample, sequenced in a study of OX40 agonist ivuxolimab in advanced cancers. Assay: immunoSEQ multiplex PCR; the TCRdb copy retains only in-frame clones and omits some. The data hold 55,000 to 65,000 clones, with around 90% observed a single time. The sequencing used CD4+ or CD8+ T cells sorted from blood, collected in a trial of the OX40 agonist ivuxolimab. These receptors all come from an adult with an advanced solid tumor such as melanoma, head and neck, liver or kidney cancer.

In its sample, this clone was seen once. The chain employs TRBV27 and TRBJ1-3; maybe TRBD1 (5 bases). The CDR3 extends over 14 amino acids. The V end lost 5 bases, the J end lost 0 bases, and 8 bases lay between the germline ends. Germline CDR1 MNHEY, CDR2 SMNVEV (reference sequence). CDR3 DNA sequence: TGTGCCAGCAGTCCAGGGACCTCTGGAAACACCATATATTTT. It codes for CASSPGTSGNTIYF.

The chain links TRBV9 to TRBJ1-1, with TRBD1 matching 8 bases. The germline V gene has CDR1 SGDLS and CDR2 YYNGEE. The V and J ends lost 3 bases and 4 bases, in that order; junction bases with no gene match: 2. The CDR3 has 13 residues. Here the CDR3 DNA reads TGTGCCAGCAGCGGGACAGGGTTCACTGAAGCTTTCTTT. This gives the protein CASSGTGFTEAFF.

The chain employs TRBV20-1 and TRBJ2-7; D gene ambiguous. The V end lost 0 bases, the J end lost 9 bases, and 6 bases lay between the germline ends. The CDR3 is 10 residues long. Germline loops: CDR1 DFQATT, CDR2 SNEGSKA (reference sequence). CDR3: CSAREDLQYF. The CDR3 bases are TGCAGTGCTAGAGAAGACCTGCAGTACTTC.

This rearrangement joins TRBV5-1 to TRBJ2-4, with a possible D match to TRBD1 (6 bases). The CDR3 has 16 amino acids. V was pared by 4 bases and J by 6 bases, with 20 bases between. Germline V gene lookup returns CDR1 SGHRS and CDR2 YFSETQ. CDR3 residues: CASSQPQGMTLNIQYF. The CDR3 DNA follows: TGCGCCAGCAGCCAACCGCAGGGGATGACATTAAACATTCAGTACTTC.

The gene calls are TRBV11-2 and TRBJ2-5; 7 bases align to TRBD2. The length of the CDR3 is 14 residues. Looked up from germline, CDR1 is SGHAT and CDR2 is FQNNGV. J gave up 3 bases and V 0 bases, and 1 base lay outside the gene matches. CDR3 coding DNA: TGTGCCAGCAGCTTAGACGGGAGGAAAGAGACCCAGTACTTC. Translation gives CASSLDGRKETQYF.

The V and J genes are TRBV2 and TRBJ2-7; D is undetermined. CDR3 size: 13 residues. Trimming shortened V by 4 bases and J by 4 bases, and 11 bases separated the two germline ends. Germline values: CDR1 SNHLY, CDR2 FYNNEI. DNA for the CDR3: TGTGCCAGCAGTGTTGCCCCCAATTACGAGCAGTACTTC. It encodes CASSVAPNYEQYF.

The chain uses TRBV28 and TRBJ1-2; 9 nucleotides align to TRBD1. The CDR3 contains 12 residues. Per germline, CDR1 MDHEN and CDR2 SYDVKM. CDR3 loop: CATGGMNYGYTF. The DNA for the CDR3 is TGTGCAACAGGGGGCATGAACTATGGCTACACCTTC.

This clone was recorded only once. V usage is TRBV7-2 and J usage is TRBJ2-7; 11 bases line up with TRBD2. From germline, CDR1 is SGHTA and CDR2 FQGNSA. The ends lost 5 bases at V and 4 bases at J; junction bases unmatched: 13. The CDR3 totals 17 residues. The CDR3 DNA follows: TGTGCCAGCAGCCAACACCTAATTACTAGCGGGAGTTACGAGCAGTACTTC. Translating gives CASSQHLITSGSYEQYF.

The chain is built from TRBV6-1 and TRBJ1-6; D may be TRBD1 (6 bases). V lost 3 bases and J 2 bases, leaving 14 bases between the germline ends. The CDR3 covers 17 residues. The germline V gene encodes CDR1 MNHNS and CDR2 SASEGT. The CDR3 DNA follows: TGTGCCAGCAGTGAGGGGGCACAAGGCCCCTATAATTCACCCCTCCACTTT. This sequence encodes CASSEGAQGPYNSPLHF.

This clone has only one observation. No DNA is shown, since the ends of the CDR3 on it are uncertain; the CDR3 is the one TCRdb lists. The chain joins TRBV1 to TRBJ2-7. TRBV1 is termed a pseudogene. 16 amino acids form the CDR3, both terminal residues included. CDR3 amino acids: CTSSPLAYSCSYEQYF.

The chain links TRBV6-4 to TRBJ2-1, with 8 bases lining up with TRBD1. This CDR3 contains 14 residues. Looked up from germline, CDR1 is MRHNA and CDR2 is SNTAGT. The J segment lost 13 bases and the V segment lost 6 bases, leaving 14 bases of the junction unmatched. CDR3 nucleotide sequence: TGTGCCAGCAGCGCCTCGACAGGGGCAGAAGAACAGTTCTTC. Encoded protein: CASSASTGAEEQFF.

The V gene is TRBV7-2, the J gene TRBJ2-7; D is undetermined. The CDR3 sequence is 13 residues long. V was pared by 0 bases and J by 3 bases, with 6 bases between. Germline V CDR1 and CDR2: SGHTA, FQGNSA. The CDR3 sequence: CASSLAPDYEQYF. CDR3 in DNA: TGTGCCAGCAGCTTAGCGCCGGACTACGAGCAGTACTTC.

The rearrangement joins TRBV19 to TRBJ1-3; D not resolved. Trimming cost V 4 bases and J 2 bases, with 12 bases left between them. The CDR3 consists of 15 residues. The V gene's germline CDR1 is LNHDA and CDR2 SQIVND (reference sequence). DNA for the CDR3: TGTGCCAGTAGTACGGAACCCGCCGCTGGAAACACCATATATTTT. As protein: CASSTEPAAGNTIYF.

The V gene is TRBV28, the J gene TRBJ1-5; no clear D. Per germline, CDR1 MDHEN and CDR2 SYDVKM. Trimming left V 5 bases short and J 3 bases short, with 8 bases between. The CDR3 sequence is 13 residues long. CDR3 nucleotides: TGTGCCAGCAGTCTTACGTACAATCAGCCCCAGCATTTT. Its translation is CASSLTYNQPQHF.